This record looks at one T cell receptor beta chain sequence and its context. As handled by the study authors: Reference gene primers were amplified, and this amplification served to estimate nucleated cell counts. Sequencing used immunoSEQ multiplex PCR; TCRdb keeps in-frame clones, though not all of them. V, J and clone size reflect that table, while D and trimming were determined from the DNA. Altogether more than 150,000 clones are present, about 85% being singletons, with the ten largest covering approximately 2.1%. This record belongs to a study of blood T cell repertoires in COVID-19. Overall study context: PBMCs, B-cell-depleted T cells, or T cells provided the cDNA or gDNA that made up the material.

Sequencing was performed on peripheral blood. The TCR originated in a man between 70 and 80 years old with active or convalescent COVID-19.

The CDR3 here is CASSYLGPPEKVQPQHF. The CDR3 coding sequence is TGTGCCAGCAGTTATCTGGGGCCGCCCGAAAAAGTACAGCCCCAGCATTTT. J is TRBJ1-5 and V is TRBV6-2 or TRBV6-3, with TRBD1 as a possible D gene (5 bases). There are 17 residues in the CDR3. V was shortened by 3 bases and J by 7 bases, with 22 bases between the two germline ends. Looked up from germline, CDR1 is MNHEY and CDR2 is SVGEGT.